This T cell receptor beta chain was captured by sequencing in a study of TIL therapy for anti-PD-1-resistant metastatic lung cancer. Overall study: Tumor harvest preceded PD-1/PD-L1 blockade, followed by nivolumab treatment. Median patient age was almost 55, ranging 38-75 years. Half of patients were current or former smokers.

The immunoSEQ assay was v3. Libraries were sequenced to 2.2 million or so read pairs (survey) or about 5-6 million (deep). TCRdb's copy holds only in-frame clones and misses some; the assay was immunoSEQ multiplex PCR. The table includes tens of thousands of clones, under 75% detected once. Time point given: pre-treatment sample, taken before nivolumab and TIL therapy. V was shortened by 4 bases and J by 8 bases, with 18 bases between the two germline ends. This CDR3 contains 14 residues. CDR1 SGHRS and CDR2 YFSETQ come from the germline V gene. This clone has just a few counts. Here the sequenced sample was blood, taken at baseline. The rearrangement uses TRBV5-1 and TRBJ1-2, with unresolved D. This TCR derives from a person aged 25 to 80 with non-small cell lung cancer. Here the CDR3 reads CASSVSGVGYGYTF. The CDR3 bases are TGCGCCAGCAGCGTTTCTGGAGTTGGGTACGGCTACACCTTC.